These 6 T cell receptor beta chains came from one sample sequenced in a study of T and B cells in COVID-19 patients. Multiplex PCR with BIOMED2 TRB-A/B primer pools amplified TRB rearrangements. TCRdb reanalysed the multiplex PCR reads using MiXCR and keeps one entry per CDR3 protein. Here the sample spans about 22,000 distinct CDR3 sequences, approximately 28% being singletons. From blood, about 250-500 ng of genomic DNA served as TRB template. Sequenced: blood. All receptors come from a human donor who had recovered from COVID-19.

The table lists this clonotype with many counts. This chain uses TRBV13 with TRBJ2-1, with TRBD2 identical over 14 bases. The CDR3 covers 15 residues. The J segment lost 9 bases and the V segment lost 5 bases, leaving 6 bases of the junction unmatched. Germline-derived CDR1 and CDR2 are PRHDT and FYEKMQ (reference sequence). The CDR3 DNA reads TGTGCCAGCAGCCCCAGGACTAGCGGGAGGATTGAGCAGTTCTTC. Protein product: CASSPRTSGRIEQFF.

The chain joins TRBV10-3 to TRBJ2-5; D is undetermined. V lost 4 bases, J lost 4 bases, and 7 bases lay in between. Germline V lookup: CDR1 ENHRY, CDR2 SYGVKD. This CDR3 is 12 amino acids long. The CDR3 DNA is TGTGCCATCAGTGGGGCACGAGAGACCCAGTACTTC. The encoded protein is CAISGARETQYF.

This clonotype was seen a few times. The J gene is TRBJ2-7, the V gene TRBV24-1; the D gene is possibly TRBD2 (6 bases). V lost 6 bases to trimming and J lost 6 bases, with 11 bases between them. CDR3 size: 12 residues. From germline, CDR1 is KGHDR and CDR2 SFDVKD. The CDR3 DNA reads TGTGCCACCAGTCAGCTGGAGGGCGAGCAGTACTTC. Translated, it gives CATSQLEGEQYF.

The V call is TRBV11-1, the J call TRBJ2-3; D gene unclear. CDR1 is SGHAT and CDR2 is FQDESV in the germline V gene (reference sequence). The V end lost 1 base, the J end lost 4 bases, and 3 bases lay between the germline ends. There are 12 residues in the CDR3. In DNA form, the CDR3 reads TGTGCCAGCAGCTTAGGGGCAGATACGCAGTATTTT. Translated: CASSLGADTQYF.

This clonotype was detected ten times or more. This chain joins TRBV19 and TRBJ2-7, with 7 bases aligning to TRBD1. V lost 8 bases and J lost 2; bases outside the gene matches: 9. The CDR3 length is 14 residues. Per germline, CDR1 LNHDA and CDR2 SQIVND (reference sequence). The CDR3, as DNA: TGTGCCAGTCGAGACCTGACAGGGACCTACGAGCAGTACTTC. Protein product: CASRDLTGTYEQYF.

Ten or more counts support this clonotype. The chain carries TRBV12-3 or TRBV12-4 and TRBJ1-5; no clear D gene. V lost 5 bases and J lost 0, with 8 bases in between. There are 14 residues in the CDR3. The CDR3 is CASSPDNSNQPQHF. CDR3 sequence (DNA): TGTGCCAGCAGTCCCGACAATAGCAATCAGCCCCAGCATTTT.